This passage covers 28 T cell receptor beta chains from one sample sequenced in a study of CD8 T cells in Susac syndrome (dated by TCRdb to between 2019 and 2020). Library preparation was by the immunoSEQ multiplex PCR assay. RNA was extracted using the RNeasy kit, and roughly 0.5 to 1 ug of the RNA was reverse transcribed with random hexamers. TCRdb reran the public reads through fastp at Q25 and MiXCR, keeping productive beta chains. CDR3 protein sequences are deduplicated, and each keeps its most common genes and DNA. Present in this sample are roughly 130,000 distinct CDR3 sequences, nearly 96% of which were seen just once. The ten largest clonotypes hold roughly 0.14% of the sample. What was sequenced was CD4+ T cells from PBMCs. These receptors came from a human donor with Susac syndrome.

CDR3 DNA sequence: TGCAGTGCTAGAGGCGCAACTAACAGCGGGAGATACAATGAGCAGTTCTTC. This translates into CSARGATNSGRYNEQFF. This chain uses TRBV20-1 with TRBJ2-1; 8 bases fit TRBD2. This CDR3 comprises 17 residues. V trimming: 1 base; J trimming: 4 bases; junction bases outside the gene matches: 12. Germline V gene lookup returns CDR1 DFQATT and CDR2 SNEGSKA (reference sequence).

The rearrangement uses TRBV12-3 or TRBV12-4 and TRBJ2-4, with 13 nucleotides matching TRBD2. V lost 5 bases to trimming and J lost 8 bases; unmatched junction nucleotides: 6. There are 15 residues in the CDR3. CDR3 region: CASSPRTSGSDIQYF. For the CDR3, the DNA is TGTGCCAGCAGTCCGCGGACTAGCGGGAGTGACATTCAGTACTTC.

The V gene is TRBV20-1, the J gene TRBJ1-5; no reliable D call. The V end lost 0 bases, the J end lost 1 base, and 4 bases lay between the germline ends. Germline loops: CDR1 DFQATT, CDR2 SNEGSKA (reference sequence). The CDR3 has 13 residues. The CDR3 loop is CSARDPSNQPQHF. The CDR3 bases are TGCAGTGCTAGAGATCCAAGCAATCAGCCCCAGCATTTT.

The V and J genes are TRBV5-6 and TRBJ2-1; 11 bases match TRBD1. The CDR3 has 15 residues. Germline V gives CDR1 SGHDT, CDR2 YYEEEE. With 4 bases clipped from V and 7 bases from J, the junction kept 7 bases outside the gene matches. The CDR3 is CASSRTGGGENEQFF. The CDR3 DNA reads as TGTGCCAGCAGCCGGACAGGGGGCGGCGAAAATGAGCAGTTCTTC.

The chain is built from TRBV6-5 and TRBJ2-5, with D perhaps matching TRBD1 (5 bases). CDR3 length: 16 amino acids. Trimming stripped 0 bases from V and 1 base from J, with 12 bases between. Looked up from germline, CDR1 is MNHEY and CDR2 is SVGAGI. The CDR3 here is CASSYSKAGLQETQYF. The CDR3 DNA reads as TGTGCCAGCAGTTACTCGAAAGCAGGGCTCCAAGAGACCCAGTACTTC.

V is TRBV30 and J is TRBJ2-3; TRBD2 matches 11 bases. From germline, CDR1 is GTSNPN and CDR2 SVGIG (reference sequence). The length of the CDR3 is 16 residues. The trim removed 2 bases at V and 0 bases at J, leaving 4 bases unmatched. The chain's CDR3 is CAWSKGLADSTDTQYF. The CDR3 nucleotides are TGTGCCTGGAGTAAGGGACTAGCGGATAGCACAGATACGCAGTATTTT.

The chain recombines TRBV5-4 with TRBJ2-1; D may match TRBD1 or TRBD2 (5 bases each). The length of the CDR3 is 14 residues. Germline-derived CDR1 and CDR2 are SGHNT and YYREEE (reference sequence). The ends were cut back, 6 bases at V and 8 bases at J, with 18 bases in the middle. CDR3 DNA: TGTGCCAGCACCCATGGGACCGACGTCGATGAGCAGTTCTTC. It encodes CASTHGTDVDEQFF. The complete variable domain, with remaining parts taken from reference TRBV5-4 and TRBJ2-1, reads ETGVTQSPTHLIKTRGQQVTLRCSSQSGHNTVSWYQQALGQGPQFIFQYYREEENGRGNFPPRFSGLQFPNYSSELNVNALELDDSALYLCASTHGTDVDEQFFGPGTRLTVL.

The rearrangement uses TRBV12-3 or TRBV12-4 and TRBJ2-3; 8 bases line up with TRBD1. The V and J ends lost 5 bases and 6 bases, in that order; junction bases with no gene match: 10. This CDR3 has 15 amino acids. The CDR3 is CASSPGQEVRDTQYF. The CDR3 DNA reads TGTGCCAGCAGTCCGGGACAGGAGGTGAGGGATACGCAGTATTTT.

This clonotype was seen once. The chain carries TRBV5-4 and TRBJ2-3; TRBD2 is a possible D gene (5 bases). The CDR3 is 12 residues long. Per the germline V gene, CDR1 is SGHNT and CDR2 is YYREEE (reference sequence). Trimming removed 6 bases from V and 4 bases from J, with 9 bases in between. CDR3 in amino acids: CASKTEADTQYF. CDR3 nucleotides: TGTGCCAGCAAGACGGAGGCAGATACGCAGTATTTT.

Here the CDR3 DNA reads TGCAGCGTTGGAGCGCTAGCTGGTGGCACAGATACGCAGTATTTT. The encoded protein is CSVGALAGGTDTQYF. V gene TRBV29-1 combines with J gene TRBJ2-3; maybe TRBD2 (5 bases). The V and J ends lost 4 bases and 1 base respectively, with 15 bases between them. CDR3 size: 15 residues. Germline CDR1 and CDR2: SQVTM and ANQGSEA.

The chain couples TRBV7-9 to TRBJ1-2; possibly TRBD1 for D (6 bases). V was trimmed by 4 bases and J by 3 bases, leaving 12 bases between them. Per the germline V gene, CDR1 is SEHNR and CDR2 is FQNEAQ (reference sequence). The CDR3 length is 14 residues. This CDR3 reads CASSSNRVDYGYTF. The CDR3 bases are TGTGCCAGCAGCTCAAACAGGGTGGACTATGGCTACACCTTC.

This chain uses TRBV27 with TRBJ2-7; TRBD2 matches at 11 bases. With V trimmed by 5 bases and J by 5 bases, 11 bases remained unmatched. Germline V gene sequence: CDR1 MNHEY, CDR2 SMNVEV (reference sequence). The CDR3 has 16 amino acids. DNA for the CDR3: TGTGCCAGCAGTGGGGGCACTAGCGGGAGTTTCCACGAGCAGTACTTC. Its translation: CASSGGTSGSFHEQYF.

The V and J genes are TRBV29-1 and TRBJ2-5; tentatively, D is TRBD1 (6 bases). The V and J ends lost 4 bases and 0 bases respectively, with 9 bases between them. The CDR3 contains 13 residues. Germline CDR1 and CDR2: SQVTM and ANQGSEA. CDR3 sequence: CSVVQGYQETQYF. CDR3 nucleotide sequence: TGCAGCGTTGTACAGGGTTACCAAGAGACCCAGTACTTC.

The chain is built from TRBV12-3 or TRBV12-4 and TRBJ1-1; no definite D call. The CDR3 is made up of 11 amino acids. The ends were cut back, 6 bases at V and 1 base at J, with 3 bases in the middle. Here the CDR3 DNA reads TGTGCCAGCAGCGCGAACACTGAAGCTTTCTTT. Protein sequence: CASSANTEAFF.

The V call is TRBV29-1, the J call TRBJ2-6, with TRBD1 matching over 9 bases. Germline V gene sequence: CDR1 SQVTM, CDR2 ANQGSEA. CDR3 size: 18 residues. The J segment lost 0 bases and the V segment lost 3 bases, leaving 9 bases of the junction unmatched. CDR3: CSVDARDRVSSGANVLTF. The CDR3, as DNA: TGCAGCGTTGATGCCCGGGACAGGGTGAGCTCTGGGGCCAACGTCCTGACTTTC.

This rearrangement joins TRBV7-3 to TRBJ2-7, with 9 bases fitting TRBD1. With V trimmed by 2 bases and J by 6 bases, 8 bases remained unmatched. The CDR3 totals 15 residues. Per germline, CDR1 SGHTA and CDR2 FQGTGA. The CDR3 bases are TGTGCCAGCAGCTTAGCCGGGACAGGGCATGGCGAGCAGTACTTC. Encoded protein: CASSLAGTGHGEQYF.

V usage is TRBV4-2 and J usage is TRBJ2-5; no definite D call. CDR3 length: 13 residues. Germline V lookup: CDR1 LGHNA, CDR2 YNFKEQ. The V gene lost 5 bases and the J gene lost 2 bases, with 9 bases spanning the gap. Written as DNA, the CDR3 is TGTGCCAGCAGCAACCGACTGCAAGAGACCCAGTACTTC. It translates to CASSNRLQETQYF.

The chain is built from TRBV6-6 and TRBJ2-7; 7 bases are shared with TRBD1. The CDR3 totals 13 residues. Germline CDR1 and CDR2: MNHNY and SVGAGI (reference sequence). V lost 8 bases to trimming and J lost 0 bases; unmatched junction nucleotides: 4. For the CDR3, the DNA is TGTGCCAGCCGGGACAGCAGCTCCTACGAGCAGTACTTC. Amino acids: CASRDSSSYEQYF.

The rearrangement joins TRBV12-3 or TRBV12-4 to TRBJ2-7; no reliable D call. Trimming pared 6 bases from V and 1 base from J, leaving 13 bases between. The CDR3 length is 14 residues. In DNA form, the CDR3 reads TGTGCCAGCAGAACGGGCGCAGTATCCTACGAGCAGTACTTC. It translates to CASRTGAVSYEQYF.

CDR3 in DNA: TGCGCCAGCAGCTTGGAATGGACCCAATCTCCCTACGAGCAGTACTTC. Translating gives CASSLEWTQSPYEQYF. The genes are TRBV5-1 and TRBJ2-7; D call uncertain. Per germline, CDR1 SGHRS and CDR2 YFSETQ. The V end lost 0 bases, the J end lost 2 bases, and 15 bases lay between the germline ends. The CDR3 spans 16 residues. The full variable domain, with the rest looked up from reference TRBV5-1 and TRBJ2-7, is KAGVTQTPRYLIKTRGQQVTLSCSPISGHRSVSWYQQTPGQGLQFLFEYFSETQRNKGNFPGRFSGRQFSNSRSEMNVSTLELGDSALYLCASSLEWTQSPYEQYFGPGTRLTVT.

J is TRBJ2-1 and V is TRBV30, with a possible D match to TRBD2 (6 bases). In germline, CDR1 is GTSNPN, CDR2 SVGIG (reference sequence). The CDR3 spans 15 residues. Trimming pared 0 bases from V and 8 bases from J, leaving 17 bases between. CDR3 DNA: TGTGCCTGGAGTGTACGTGGGAGGAGTCTCGATGAGCAGTTCTTC. Protein product: CAWSVRGRSLDEQFF.

This clonotype appeared a single time. The chain couples TRBV7-9 to TRBJ2-7; tentatively, D is TRBD2 (5 bases). V was clipped by 1 base and J by 2 bases, with 15 bases between them. The CDR3 has 16 residues. From germline, CDR1 is SEHNR and CDR2 FQNEAQ (reference sequence). The CDR3: CASSLDIPAATYEQYF. The DNA for the CDR3 is TGTGCCAGCAGCTTAGATATTCCAGCGGCGACCTACGAGCAGTACTTC.

The chain couples TRBV10-3 to TRBJ1-4; possibly TRBD1 for D (5 bases). Germline CDR1 and CDR2: ENHRY and SYGVKD. The CDR3 is 13 residues long. V was clipped by 3 bases and J by 6 bases, with 8 bases between them. As DNA, the CDR3 is TGTGCCATCAGTGATGGCAGGGATGAAAAACTGTTTTTT. Its translation: CAISDGRDEKLFF.

The rearrangement links TRBV7-2 to TRBJ2-7; possible D gene TRBD1, 6 bases. V was pared by 4 bases and J by 2 bases, with 12 bases between. Germline CDR1 and CDR2: SGHTA and FQGNSA. There are 14 residues in the CDR3. In DNA form, the CDR3 reads TGTGCCAGCAGCTCTAACAGGGTAACCTACGAGCAGTACTTC. Its protein product is CASSSNRVTYEQYF.

The chain is built from TRBV11-2 and TRBJ2-2, with no clear D. The germline gives CDR1 SGHAT, CDR2 FQNNGV. This CDR3 is 14 amino acids long. V was clipped by 5 bases and J by 6 bases, with 13 bases between them. This CDR3 is CASSPRRGSGELFF. The DNA for the CDR3 is TGTGCCAGCAGCCCTCGTCGAGGCTCCGGGGAGCTGTTTTTT.

This chain joins TRBV5-6 and TRBJ2-7, with D maybe TRBD2 (6 bases). Trimming removed 0 bases from V and 6 bases from J, with 10 bases in between. Germline CDR1 and CDR2: SGHDT and YYEEEE. CDR3 length equals 13 residues. The CDR3 sequence: CASSLGPRGEQYF. In DNA, the CDR3 is TGTGCCAGCAGCTTGGGACCGCGGGGCGAGCAGTACTTC.

The chain joins TRBV5-6 to TRBJ2-7; 8 nucleotides match TRBD1. Trimming took 4 bases from V and 7 from J; bases not matched to a gene: 13. Germline V CDR1 and CDR2: SGHDT, YYEEEE. CDR3 length: 15 amino acids. This CDR3 is CASSRTGQAREEQYF. As DNA, the CDR3 is TGTGCCAGCAGCCGTACGGGACAGGCGAGAGAGGAGCAGTACTTC.

V gene TRBV5-6 combines with J gene TRBJ2-5, with D possibly TRBD1 on 6 matching bases. Germline CDR1 SGHDT, CDR2 YYEEEE. V lost 7 bases and J 4 bases, leaving 11 bases between the germline ends. This CDR3 has 12 amino acids. The CDR3 coding sequence is TGTGCCAGCGGAAACAGGGCAGAGACCCAGTACTTC. It translates to CASGNRAETQYF. Drawing the rest from reference TRBV5-6 and TRBJ2-5, the complete variable domain is DAGVTQSPTHLIKTRGQQVTLRCSPKSGHDTVSWYQQALGQGPQFIFQYYEEEERQRGNFPDRFSGHQFPNYSSELNVNALLLGDSALYLCASGNRAETQYFGPGTRLLVL.